The TCR beta chain under discussion was sequenced for a study of blood T cell repertoires in COVID-19. Only in-frame clones appear in the TCRdb table, and some are missing; sequencing was by immunoSEQ multiplex PCR. The repertoire holds fewer than 200,000 clones, with 70% to 85% as singletons. In Cohort 3, a recovered donor had either two negative PCRs, clearance, or symptom resolution. The V end was cut by 1 base, the J end by 7 bases, with 7 bases between. This CDR3 comprises 12 residues. The clonotype originates from a man aged 50-59 years who had recovered from COVID-19. The rearrangement links TRBV12-3 or TRBV12-4 to TRBJ2-5, with D tentatively TRBD1 (6 bases). Sample: PBMCs or T cells enriched from blood (not recorded which). CDR3 sequence reads: CASSLEGGTQYF. The CDR3 DNA reads TGTGCCAGCAGTTTAGAAGGGGGGACCCAGTACTTC.